What follows is one T cell receptor beta chain and its context. Its antigen is still unknown. J gave up 5 bases and V 2 bases, and 4 bases lay outside the gene matches. This CDR3 is built from 15 residues. Germline values: CDR1 KGHDR, CDR2 SFDVKD. Measured with immunoSEQ multiplex PCR; TCRdb has only the in-frame clones, and not every one. The sample has approximately 150,000 clones; about 92% are singletons. The data were obtained in a study of T cell responses to AZD1222 COVID-19 vaccine. Whole-study results and caveats: CD4 TCRs covered the whole spike, strongest at regions 160-218 and 743-854.

Material: peripheral blood, obtained 28 days after the second AZD1222 dose. The chain recombines TRBV24-1 with TRBJ2-5, with TRBD2 matching over 10 bases. The clonotype comes from an adult who received the AZD1222 COVID-19 vaccine. CDR3 amino acids: CATSDSSGSGETQYF. The CDR3 DNA sequence: TGTGCCACCAGTGATTCTAGCGGGAGTGGGGAGACCCAGTACTTC.